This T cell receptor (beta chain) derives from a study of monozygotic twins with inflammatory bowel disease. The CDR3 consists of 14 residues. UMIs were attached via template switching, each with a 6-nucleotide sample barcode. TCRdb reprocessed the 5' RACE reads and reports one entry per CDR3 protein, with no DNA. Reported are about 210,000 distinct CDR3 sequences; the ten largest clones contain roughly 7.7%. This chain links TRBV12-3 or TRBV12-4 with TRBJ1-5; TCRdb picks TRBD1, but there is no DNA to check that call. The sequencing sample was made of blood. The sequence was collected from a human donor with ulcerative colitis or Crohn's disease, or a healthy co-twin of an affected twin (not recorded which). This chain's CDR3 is CASSRQENGQPQHF.